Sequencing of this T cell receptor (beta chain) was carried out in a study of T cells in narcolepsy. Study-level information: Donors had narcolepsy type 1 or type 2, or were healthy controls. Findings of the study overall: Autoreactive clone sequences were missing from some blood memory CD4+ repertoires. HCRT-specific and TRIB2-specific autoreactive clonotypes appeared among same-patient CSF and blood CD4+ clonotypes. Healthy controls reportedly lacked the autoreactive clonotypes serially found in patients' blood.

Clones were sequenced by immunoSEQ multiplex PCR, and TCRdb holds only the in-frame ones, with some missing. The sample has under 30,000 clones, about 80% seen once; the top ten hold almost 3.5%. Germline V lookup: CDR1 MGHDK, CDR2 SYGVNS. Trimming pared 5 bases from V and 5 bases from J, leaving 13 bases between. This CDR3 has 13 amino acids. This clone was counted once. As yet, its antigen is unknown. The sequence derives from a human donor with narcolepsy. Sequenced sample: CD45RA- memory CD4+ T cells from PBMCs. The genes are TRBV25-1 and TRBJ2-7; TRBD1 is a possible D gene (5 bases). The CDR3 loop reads CASSPQGIDEQYF. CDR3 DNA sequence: TGTGCCAGCAGTCCCCAGGGTATCGACGAGCAGTACTTC.